This T cell receptor (beta chain) was recorded in a study of blood T cell repertoires in COVID-19. Overall study: There were acute and convalescent COVID-19 samples, and they came from the United States, Italy and Spain. T cells, B-cell-depleted T cells, or PBMCs provided the cDNA or gDNA that served as material.

Germline V gives CDR1 SGHRS, CDR2 YFSETQ. There are 16 residues in the CDR3. V shed 1 base, J shed 7 bases, and the junction held 8 bases outside the gene matches. Per the study methods: Nucleated cell number was recorded as an estimate derived from reference gene primer amplification. The assay was immunoSEQ multiplex PCR, and TCRdb's table has in-frame clones only and misses some. The V and J calls and clone size come from that table; D and trimming were worked out from the DNA. In the table there are 200,000 to 250,000 clones, about nine tenths of which are singletons. The material sequenced was peripheral blood. The chain is built from TRBV5-1 and TRBJ2-2, with 9 bases aligning to TRBD2. This clonotype originated in a man aged 80 or over with acute or convalescent COVID-19. The CDR3 is CASSLLRAGGLGELFF. The CDR3 DNA reads TGCGCCAGCAGCTTGCTAAGAGCGGGAGGTCTCGGGGAGCTGTTTTTT.